The 29 T cell receptor beta chains in this list originate from one sample, sequenced in a study of blood T cells in healthy people across ages (dated by TCRdb to 2013 to 2016). The library was made by 5' RACE. TCRdb shows the sequencer as Illumina HiSeq 2500. A second PCR of roughly 7 to 12 cycles was run with a J-beta primer mix and a sample-barcoded 5' primer. TCRdb reworked the public reads: Q25 trimming with fastp, MiXCR clone assembly, productive beta chains retained. Each record represents a unique CDR3 protein, reported with the most common genes and DNA among its rows. Here the sample has about 640,000 distinct CDR3 sequences; roughly 58% occur a single time. The top ten hold about two fifths of the sample. The sequencing input was blood. The origin of the receptors is a man in his 60s in good health.

The V and J genes are TRBV6-5 and TRBJ2-3; 9 bases line up with TRBD1. Germline-derived CDR1 and CDR2 are MNHEY and SVGAGI. Trimming cost V 0 bases and J 4 bases; bases outside gene matches: 8. This CDR3 region has 17 residues. The CDR3 reads CASSYSEAGQGSDTQYF. The DNA for the CDR3 is TGTGCCAGCAGTTACTCTGAAGCCGGACAGGGGTCAGATACGCAGTATTTT.

This clonotype was seen more than once but under ten times. J is TRBJ1-5 and V is TRBV29-1, with 8 bases matching TRBD1. There are 14 residues in the CDR3. The J segment lost 4 bases and the V segment lost 4 bases, leaving 6 bases of the junction unmatched. Germline V CDR1 and CDR2: SQVTM, ANQGSEA. The CDR3 spells CSVVSGGWNQPQHF. In nucleotides, the CDR3 is TGCAGCGTTGTTTCAGGGGGCTGGAATCAGCCCCAGCATTTT.

V gene TRBV7-2 combines with J gene TRBJ2-1; 7 bases align to TRBD2. The CDR3 length is 14 residues. The germline CDR1 and CDR2 sequences are SGHTA and FQGNSA. After removal of 1 base from V and 9 bases from J, the junction contained 6 bases not matched to a gene. In nucleotides, the CDR3 is TGTGCCAGCAGCTTAGGGGGGGGGGAAACTGAGCAGTTCTTC. Protein: CASSLGGGETEQFF. Looking up the rest from reference TRBV7-2 and TRBJ2-1 gives the full variable domain: GAGVSQSPSNKVTEKGKDVELRCDPISGHTALYWYRQSLGQGLEFLIYFQGNSAPDKSGLPSDRFSAERTGGSVSTLTIQRTQQEDSAVYLCASSLGGGETEQFFGPGTRLTVL.

V is TRBV5-6 and J is TRBJ2-5; D might be TRBD1 (6 bases). Trimming stripped 4 bases from V and 5 bases from J, with 18 bases between. The CDR3 is made up of 15 amino acids. Germline CDR1 and CDR2: SGHDT and YYEEEE. The CDR3 region has the DNA TGTGCCAGCAGCCTCAAAACAGGGATGGTGGAGACCCAGTACTTC. It codes for CASSLKTGMVETQYF.

The chain joins TRBV21-1 to TRBJ1-2; the table's D call of TRBD1 was not tested on the DNA. TRBV21-1 is marked as a pseudogene. The CDR3 consists of 15 residues. The CDR3 spells CASSNTAPRDYGYTF. CDR3 nucleotide sequence: TGTGCCAGCAGCAATACAGCTCCCCGGGACTATGGCTACACCTTC.

The CDR3 loop reads CASSPSQGQETQYF. Here the CDR3 DNA reads TGTGCCAGCTCACCCAGCCAGGGCCAAGAGACCCAGTACTTC. The chain combines TRBV18 with TRBJ2-5; TRBD1 might be the D (5 bases). The CDR3 covers 14 residues. Germline V gene lookup returns CDR1 KGHSH and CDR2 LQKENI. V was pared by 3 bases and J by 1 base, with 9 bases between.

The chain couples TRBV12-3 or TRBV12-4 to TRBJ2-6; D is tentatively TRBD1 or TRBD2 (6 bases each). V was shortened by 5 bases and J by 5 bases, with 13 bases between the two germline ends. The CDR3 is 15 residues long. The CDR3 spells CASSLRGVRANVLTF. The CDR3 region has the DNA TGTGCCAGCAGTCTAAGGGGGGTAAGGGCCAACGTCCTGACTTTC.

The chain has TRBV4-2 and TRBJ1-1, with D perhaps matching TRBD1 (6 bases). The germline V gene has CDR1 LGHNA and CDR2 YNFKEQ. The CDR3 totals 15 residues. Trimming shortened V by 0 bases and J by 5 bases, and 13 bases separated the two germline ends. CDR3 sequence (DNA): TGTGCCAGCAGCCAAGATACGGGGAGGGGGACTGAAGCTTTCTTT. Translating it yields CASSQDTGRGTEAFF.

The chain is built from TRBV9 and TRBJ2-3; possible D gene TRBD2, 6 bases. V was shortened by 0 bases and J by 4 bases, with 12 bases between the two germline ends. The CDR3 has 15 residues. Per germline, CDR1 SGDLS and CDR2 YYNGEE. The CDR3 bases are TGTGCCAGCAGCGTAGGGTGGGGGGAGGCAGATACGCAGTATTTT. Its protein is CASSVGWGEADTQYF.

Note on this clonotype: Mismatch with germline at one junction end may stem from a read error. The V gene is TRBV9, the J gene TRBJ2-5; either TRBD1 or TRBD2 may supply D (6 bases each). The CDR3 has 16 residues. Germline assignment: CDR1 SGDLS and CDR2 YYNGEE. CDR3 DNA sequence: TGTGCCAACAGCGTACACGGGGGCTTGGGGCAAGAGACCCAGTACTTT. Protein sequence: CANSVHGGLGQETQYF.

As DNA, the CDR3 is TGTGCCAGCAGCGAAGAGGTGGTGTCACCCCTCCACTTT. Translating gives CASSEEVVSPLHF. V usage is TRBV7-9 and J usage is TRBJ1-6; D is unresolved. This CDR3 has 13 residues. Germline CDR1 reads SEHNR; CDR2 reads FQNEAQ (reference sequence). The ends were cut back, 5 bases at V and 10 bases at J, with 12 bases in the middle.

The J gene is TRBJ1-2, the V gene TRBV2; D might be TRBD1 (5 bases). V lost 7 bases to trimming and J lost 3 bases, with 15 bases between them. Germline values: CDR1 SNHLY, CDR2 FYNNEI. The CDR3 is 14 residues long. CDR3 in amino acids: CASKVQGPYYGYTF. The CDR3 DNA reads TGTGCCAGCAAGGTCCAGGGCCCTTACTATGGCTACACCTTC.

Note on this clonotype: This could be a read error, since a much larger clone is one nucleotide away. This chain links TRBV28 with TRBJ1-4; no definite D call. This CDR3 is 13 amino acids long. The germline V gene has CDR1 MDHEN and CDR2 SYDVKM. V was trimmed by 5 bases and J by 2 bases, leaving 6 bases between them. CDR3 in amino acids: CASSTPTNEKLFF. DNA of the CDR3: TGTGCCAGCAGTACTCCTACTAATGAAAAACTGTTTTTT.

V usage is TRBV9 and J usage is TRBJ2-3, with 14 bases that match TRBD2. Germline CDR1 and CDR2: SGDLS and YYNGEE. This CDR3 is 18 amino acids long. V lost 4 bases, J lost 0 bases, and 7 bases stayed unmatched. CDR3 protein: CASSPRTSGGPSTDTQYF. CDR3 DNA sequence: TGTGCCAGCAGCCCCCGGACTAGCGGGGGGCCGAGCACAGATACGCAGTATTTT.

The J gene is TRBJ2-7, the V gene TRBV3-1, with 7 bases aligning to TRBD2. The J call may be incorrect, as the DNA end agrees better with TRBJ2-5. CDR1 and CDR2 from the germline V gene are LGHDT and YNNKEL (reference sequence). The CDR3 spans 17 residues. In nucleotides, the CDR3 is TGTGCCAGCAGCCAAGAAGTTGGGGGGGGAACGCGGGAGACCCAGTACTTC. Translated: CASSQEVGGGTRETQYF.

This clonotype was found many times. The J gene is TRBJ2-5, the V gene TRBV29-1, with 7 bases lining up with TRBD1. The CDR3 sequence is 14 residues long. With 6 bases clipped from V and 4 bases from J, the junction kept 11 bases outside the gene matches. The germline gives CDR1 SQVTM, CDR2 ANQGSEA. The CDR3, as DNA: TGCAGCGTCCGAGGGGGACAGCTAATAGAGACCCAGTACTTC. Translation gives CSVRGGQLIETQYF.

This clonotype occurred a few times. This may be a read error: a much more frequent sequence differs by one nucleotide. The V call is TRBV5-1, the J call TRBJ2-1, with 12 bases that match TRBD2. The DNA matches TRBJ2-7 better at its end, which makes the J call doubtful. The germline V gene encodes CDR1 SGHRS and CDR2 YFSETQ. This CDR3 region has 17 residues. CDR3 nucleotide sequence: TGCGCCAGCAGCTACGGGACTAGCGGGTACTCCTACAATGAGCAGTACTTC. As protein: CASSYGTSGYSYNEQYF.

V and J are TRBV29-1 and TRBJ2-1, with 9 bases aligning to TRBD1. The length of the CDR3 is 14 residues. V lost 6 bases and J lost 2; bases outside the gene matches: 5. CDR1 SQVTM and CDR2 ANQGSEA come from the germline V gene. CDR3 region: CSVDWTGAYNEQFF. CDR3 nucleotides: TGCAGCGTAGACTGGACAGGGGCCTACAATGAGCAGTTCTTC.

Comments on this clonotype: This clone may be a read error of a much larger clone one base away. The chain employs TRBV5-1 and TRBJ2-3; D is perhaps TRBD1 or TRBD2 (5 bases each). This CDR3 is 14 amino acids long. Per the germline V gene, CDR1 is SGHRS and CDR2 is YFSETQ. V was pared by 0 bases and J by 5 bases, with 10 bases between. The CDR3 region has the DNA TGCGCCAGCAGCTTGGCGGGGCGGAGAGATACGCAGTATTTT. It translates to CASSLAGRRDTQYF.

The chain couples TRBV20-1 to TRBJ2-6; possible D gene TRBD2, 5 bases. The CDR3 has 13 residues. Trimming removed 6 bases from V and 4 bases from J, with 10 bases in between. Germline CDR1 reads DFQATT; CDR2 reads SNEGSKA (reference sequence). CDR3 region: CSARPGGANVLTF. In DNA form, the CDR3 reads TGCAGTGCACGGCCGGGAGGGGCCAACGTCCTGACTTTC.

This clonotype was counted only a few times. The J gene is TRBJ1-6, the V gene TRBV2; 10 bases match TRBD1. The CDR3 is 16 amino acids. The V gene's germline CDR1 is SNHLY and CDR2 FYNNEI. The V and J ends lost 8 bases and 1 base, in that order; junction bases with no gene match: 5. For the CDR3, the DNA is TGTGCCAGCGGACAGGGGGGCGCTTCCTATAATTCACCCCTCCACTTT. Protein product: CASGQGGASYNSPLHF.

This clonotype was observed a few times. This chain connects TRBV12-3 or TRBV12-4 to TRBJ2-1, with 8 bases that match TRBD2. With V trimmed by 6 bases and J by 0 bases, 7 bases remained unmatched. This CDR3 has 16 residues. CDR3 coding DNA: TGTGCCAGCAGACGGGGCGGGGGGAGCTCCTACAATGAGCAGTTCTTC. Translated, it gives CASRRGGGSSYNEQFF.

J is TRBJ2-1 and V is TRBV12-3 or TRBV12-4, with 8 bases that match TRBD1. This CDR3 contains 15 residues. The trim removed 6 bases at V and 3 bases at J, leaving 7 bases unmatched. The CDR3 region has the DNA TGTGCCAGCAGCCTCCCGGGACAGGACTACAATGAGCAGTTCTTC. This sequence encodes CASSLPGQDYNEQFF.

The CDR3 here is CASSWRAGTQYF. The CDR3 nucleotides are TGCGCCAGCAGCTGGAGGGCAGGTACGCAGTATTTT. V usage is TRBV5-1 and J usage is TRBJ2-3; maybe TRBD2 (6 bases). Germline-derived CDR1 and CDR2 are SGHRS and YFSETQ. This CDR3 region has 12 residues. The V gene lost 3 bases and the J gene lost 8 bases, with 10 bases spanning the gap.

The rearrangement joins TRBV6-1 to TRBJ2-1; 10 nucleotides agree with TRBD2. The CDR3 is 16 residues long. Trimming removed 6 bases from V and 1 base from J; junction bases left unmatched: 6. The germline CDR1 and CDR2 sequences are MNHNS and SASEGT. CDR3 nucleotide sequence: TGTGCCAGCAGCCTTGGACTAGCGGTTTCCTACAATGAGCAGTTCTTC. Translated: CASSLGLAVSYNEQFF.

V usage is TRBV20-1 and J usage is TRBJ1-5, with TRBD1 as a possible D gene (6 bases). Trimming removed 3 bases from V and 4 bases from J, with 10 bases in between. The CDR3 loop spans 13 amino acids. Germline V CDR1 and CDR2: DFQATT, SNEGSKA (reference sequence). This CDR3 is CSASYRVNQPQHF. The CDR3 coding sequence is TGCAGTGCTAGTTACAGGGTGAATCAGCCCCAGCATTTT.

This chain joins TRBV12-5 and TRBJ2-7; a weak D match, TRBD1 (6 bases). The CDR3 consists of 12 residues. Looked up from germline, CDR1 is LGHNT and CDR2 is FRNRAP. V shed 3 bases and J shed 12 bases, with 15 bases lying between them. CDR3 bases: TGTGCTAGTGGTTTAGGCAGGGGAGATCGGTACTTC. Its translation: CASGLGRGDRYF.

This clonotype was seen just once. The chain couples TRBV6-5 to TRBJ1-2, with D tentatively TRBD1 (6 bases). Trimming pared 5 bases from V and 0 bases from J, leaving 16 bases between. This CDR3 region has 16 residues. Germline lookup yields CDR1 MNHEY and CDR2 SVGAGI. CDR3 protein: CASSPFGTRANYGYTF. Written as DNA, the CDR3 is TGTGCCAGCAGTCCGTTTGGGACAAGGGCTAACTATGGCTACACCTTC.

The rearrangement uses TRBV11-2 and TRBJ2-3, with D possibly being TRBD2 (5 bases). Trimming took 2 bases from V and 4 from J, leaving 13 bases between them. Germline V gene sequence: CDR1 SGHAT, CDR2 FQNNGV. The CDR3 consists of 15 residues. Written as DNA, the CDR3 is TGTGCCAGCAGCTTACAGCGGTTCGGCCCAGATACGCAGTATTTT. Amino acids: CASSLQRFGPDTQYF.